This T cell receptor (beta chain) was sequenced for a study of blood T cell repertoires in COVID-19 (dated by TCRdb to 2018 to 2021). Study-wide context: Collaborator samples came from the United States, Italy and Spain and covered acute and convalescent phases of COVID-19. The prospective study material was composed of cDNA or gDNA derived from T cells, B-cell-depleted T cells, or PBMCs. The dataset comprised deeply sampled blood TCRbeta repertoires from subjects exposed to, actively infected with, or recovered from COVID-19. The repertoires were released in a freely available public database meant as a resource for research on the immune response to SARS-CoV-2. Samples were obtained from the ongoing ImmuneRACE study (first 160 participants) and from roughly 1,300 subjects provided by 6 global collaborators. Sample metadata almost always included a de-identified subject ID, COVID-19 status, age in years and sex. HLA class I and class II types, where available, came from metadata supplied by the sample provider rather than from assay-based typing.

What the research found in general, with its limitations: The quantity of clinical and demographic metadata differed by source and by participant and was supplied without curation.

The immunoSEQ Assay, a bias-controlled multiplex PCR, was used to amplify TCRbeta CDR3 regions from genomic DNA. The study's own analysis went as follows. The number of nucleated cells in each sample was estimated from the amplification of reference gene primers within the assay. To quantify the absolute abundance of each unique TCRbeta CDR3 rearrangement, sequence reads were collapsed and filtered. For each sample, productive Simpson clonality was calculated by taking the square root of Simpson's diversity index across productive rearrangements. TCRdb took this table from immuneACCESS and kept in-frame rearrangements with V and J called. Such tables lack part of the clones; where checked against another copy, unresolved V genes explain under half of the gap, and the rest is unexplained. The D gene and trimming were derived from the DNA, and the V and J assignments and clone size from that table. Across this sample there are roughly 150,000 clones, with about 84% seen only once. The ten largest clones add up to 6% of the sample.

Participants in the prospective study were enrolled through a virtual design, were aged about 18 to 100 years, and lived in 20 to 30 United States geographic areas. In the prospective study, participants were assigned to cohorts based on the clinical history participants reported in a screening survey and a study questionnaire. ImmuneRACE Cohort 3 recovered participants were defined by two consecutive negative NP/OP PCR tests, healthcare professional clearance, or symptom resolution. Mobile phlebotomists in the prospective study collected whole blood, serum and a nasopharyngeal or oropharyngeal swab from every participant. Prospective study participants could optionally give additional blood draws and questionnaires over an approximately two-month period. Prospective study blood samples were shipped either frozen or at room temperature before DNA extraction. On this clone: Which antigen it targets is not known. No clone much larger than this one lies a single base away; base qualities are absent.

The sample comprised PBMCs or T cells enriched from blood (not recorded which). The receptor was isolated from a man aged 40-50 years who had recovered from COVID-19.

Here the CDR3 is given as CASIRSGSYNEQFF. Here is the DNA: TGTGCCAGCATTAGATCCGGCTCCTACAATGAGCAGTTCTTC. The sequence links TRBV11-2 to TRBJ2-1, with the D segment identity uncertain. Based on the germline V gene, the CDR1 and CDR2 sequences are SGHAT and FQNNGV. Relative to germline, V is 7 bases shorter and J is 0 bases shorter, with 10 bases between their ends. Reading from cysteine to phenylalanine, the CDR3 counts 14 amino acids. The sequence is cut down to CDR3 DNA, 42 bases in frame from base 1.